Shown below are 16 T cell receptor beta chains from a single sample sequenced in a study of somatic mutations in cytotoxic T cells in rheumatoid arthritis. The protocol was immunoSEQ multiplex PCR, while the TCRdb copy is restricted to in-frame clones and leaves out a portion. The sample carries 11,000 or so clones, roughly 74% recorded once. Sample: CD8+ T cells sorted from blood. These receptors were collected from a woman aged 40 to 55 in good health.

The CDR3, as DNA: TGTGCCAGTAGTTGGCTAGCGGGATACACAGATACGCAGTATTTT. Amino acid sequence: CASSWLAGYTDTQYF. The rearrangement uses TRBV19 and TRBJ2-3, with TRBD2 identical over 9 bases. The V and J ends lost 5 bases and 2 bases, in that order; junction bases with no gene match: 5. In germline, CDR1 is LNHDA, CDR2 SQIVND (reference sequence). The length of the CDR3 is 15 residues.

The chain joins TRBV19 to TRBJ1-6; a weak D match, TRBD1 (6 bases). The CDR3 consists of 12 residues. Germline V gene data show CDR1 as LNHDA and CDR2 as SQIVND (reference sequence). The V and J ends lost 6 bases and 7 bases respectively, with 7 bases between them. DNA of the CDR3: TGTGCCAGTAGACAGGGAAATTCACCCCTCCACTTT. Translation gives CASRQGNSPLHF. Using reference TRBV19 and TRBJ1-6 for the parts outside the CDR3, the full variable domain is DGGITQSPKYLFRKEGQNVTLSCEQNLNHDAMYWYRQDPGQGLRLIYYSQIVNDFQKGDIAEGYSVSREKKESFPLTVTSAQKNPTAFYLCASRQGNSPLHFGNGTRLTVT.

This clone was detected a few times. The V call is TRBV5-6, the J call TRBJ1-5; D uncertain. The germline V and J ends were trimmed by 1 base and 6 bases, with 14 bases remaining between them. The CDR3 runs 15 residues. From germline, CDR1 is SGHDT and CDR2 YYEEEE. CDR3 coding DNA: TGTGCCAGCAGCTTGTTCCGTATGGGGTTTCAGCCCCAGCATTTT. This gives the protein CASSLFRMGFQPQHF.

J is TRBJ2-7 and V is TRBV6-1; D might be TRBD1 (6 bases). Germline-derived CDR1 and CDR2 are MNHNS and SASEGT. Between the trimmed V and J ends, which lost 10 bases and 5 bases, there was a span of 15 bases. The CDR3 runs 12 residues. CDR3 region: CATAQGGNEQYV. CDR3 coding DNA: TGTGCCACCGCACAAGGGGGAAACGAGCAGTACGTC.

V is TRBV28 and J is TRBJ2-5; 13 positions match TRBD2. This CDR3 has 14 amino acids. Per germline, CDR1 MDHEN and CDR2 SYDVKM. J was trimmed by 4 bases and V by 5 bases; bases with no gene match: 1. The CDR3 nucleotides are TGTGCCAGCAGTAGGACTAGCGGGGGAGAGACCCAGTACTTC. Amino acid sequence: CASSRTSGGETQYF.

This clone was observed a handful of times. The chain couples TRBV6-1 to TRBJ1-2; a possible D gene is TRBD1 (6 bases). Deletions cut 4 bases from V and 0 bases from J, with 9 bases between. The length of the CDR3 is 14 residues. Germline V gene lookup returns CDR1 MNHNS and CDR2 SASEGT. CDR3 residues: CASSATGTNYGYTF. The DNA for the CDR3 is TGTGCCAGCAGTGCTACAGGGACTAACTATGGCTACACCTTC.

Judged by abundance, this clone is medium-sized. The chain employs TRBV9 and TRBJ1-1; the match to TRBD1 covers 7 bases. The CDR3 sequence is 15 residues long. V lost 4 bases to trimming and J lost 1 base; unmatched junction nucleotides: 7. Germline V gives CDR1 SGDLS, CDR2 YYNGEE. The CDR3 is CASSTLGGGNTEAFF. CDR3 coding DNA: TGTGCCAGCAGCACTTTAGGGGGCGGGAACACTGAAGCTTTCTTT.

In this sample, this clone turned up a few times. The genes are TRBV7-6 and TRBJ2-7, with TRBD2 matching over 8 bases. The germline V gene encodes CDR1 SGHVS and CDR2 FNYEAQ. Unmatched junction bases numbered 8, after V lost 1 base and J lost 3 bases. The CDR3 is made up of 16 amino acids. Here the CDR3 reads CASSLGTGLALYEQYF. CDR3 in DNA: TGTGCCAGCAGCTTAGGGACCGGACTAGCTCTCTACGAGCAGTACTTC.

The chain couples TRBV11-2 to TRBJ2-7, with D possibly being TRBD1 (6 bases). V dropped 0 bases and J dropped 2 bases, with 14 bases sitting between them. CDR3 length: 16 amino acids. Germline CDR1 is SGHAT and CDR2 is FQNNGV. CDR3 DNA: TGTGCCAGCAGCTTAGATCTCGGCAGGGGTGCCTACGAGCAGTACTTC. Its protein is CASSLDLGRGAYEQYF.

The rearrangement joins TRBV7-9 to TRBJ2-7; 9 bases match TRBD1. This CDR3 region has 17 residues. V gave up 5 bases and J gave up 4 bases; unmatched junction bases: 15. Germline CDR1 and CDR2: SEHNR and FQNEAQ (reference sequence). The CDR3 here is CASSQGTGTSEAYEQYV. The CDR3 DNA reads TGTGCCAGCAGCCAAGGGACAGGGACGTCAGAGGCTTACGAGCAGTACGTC.

The CDR3 loop reads CASSKEGGNTEAFF. In DNA, the CDR3 is TGTGCCAGCAGCAAAGAAGGGGGTAACACTGAAGCTTTCTTT. The chain is built from TRBV21-1 and TRBJ1-1; the DNA was not used to check the table's D call, TRBD1. TRBV21-1 is given as a pseudogene. The CDR3 sequence is 14 residues long.

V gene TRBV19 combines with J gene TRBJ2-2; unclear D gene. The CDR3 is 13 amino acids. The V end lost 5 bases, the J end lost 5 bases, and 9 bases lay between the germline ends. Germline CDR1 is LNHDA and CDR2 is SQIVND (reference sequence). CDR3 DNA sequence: TGTGCCAGTAGTGTGACGGAAACCGGGGAGCTGTTTTTT. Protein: CASSVTETGELFF.

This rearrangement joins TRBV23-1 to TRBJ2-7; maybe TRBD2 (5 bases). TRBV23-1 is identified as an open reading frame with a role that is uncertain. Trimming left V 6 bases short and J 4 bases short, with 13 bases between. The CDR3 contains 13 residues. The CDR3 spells CASSRGVKYEQYF. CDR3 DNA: TGCGCCAGCAGCCGGGGAGTGAAGTACGAGCAGTACTTC.

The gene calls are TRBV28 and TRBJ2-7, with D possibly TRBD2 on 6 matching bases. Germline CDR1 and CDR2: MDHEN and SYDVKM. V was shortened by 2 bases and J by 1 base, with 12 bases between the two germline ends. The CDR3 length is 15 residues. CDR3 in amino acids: CASSLAGTSSYEQYF. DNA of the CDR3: TGTGCCAGCAGTTTAGCGGGGACCTCATCCTACGAGCAGTACTTC.

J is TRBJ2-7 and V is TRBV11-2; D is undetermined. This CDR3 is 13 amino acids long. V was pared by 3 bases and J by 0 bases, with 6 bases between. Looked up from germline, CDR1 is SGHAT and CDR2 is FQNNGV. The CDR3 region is CASSFPGSYEQYF. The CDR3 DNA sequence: TGTGCCAGCAGCTTCCCGGGCTCCTACGAGCAGTACTTC.

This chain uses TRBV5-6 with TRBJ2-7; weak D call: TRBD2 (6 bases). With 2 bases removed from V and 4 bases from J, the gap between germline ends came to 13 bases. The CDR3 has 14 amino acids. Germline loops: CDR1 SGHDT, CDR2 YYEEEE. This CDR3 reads CASSFAPGEYEQYF. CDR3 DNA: TGTGCCAGCAGCTTCGCTCCGGGAGAGTACGAGCAGTACTTC.